One and the same sample provided the 6 T cell receptor beta chains below, sequenced in a study of CD8+ T cells in alopecia areata. The treatment is: oral pan-JAK inhibitor, 5-10 mg twice daily. It was cDNA, reverse transcribed from extracted RNA, that served as the sequencing template. The assay was immunoSEQ multiplex PCR, and TCRdb's table has in-frame clones only and misses some. The sample has 150,000 to 200,000 clones; over 55% are singletons. Sequencing was performed on CD4+ T cells sorted from blood, taken at week 24, from a patient treated with tofacitinib. All receptors come from a human donor with alopecia areata.

This clone has more than one count but fewer than ten. V usage is TRBV29-1 and J usage is TRBJ2-1; D might be TRBD1 (6 bases). V was shortened by 5 bases and J by 0 bases, with 8 bases between the two germline ends. Germline V CDR1 and CDR2: SQVTM, ANQGSEA. CDR3 length: 13 amino acids. The CDR3 is CSVTGSSYNEQFF. The CDR3 DNA is TGCAGCGTTACAGGGAGCTCCTACAATGAGCAGTTCTTC.

J is TRBJ1-1 and V is TRBV30; no clear D gene. Germline CDR1 reads GTSNPN; CDR2 reads SVGIG (reference sequence). V was clipped by 3 bases and J by 1 base, with 9 bases between them. The CDR3 sequence is 13 residues long. This chain's CDR3 is CAWRRNTNTEAFF. CDR3 bases: TGTGCCTGGAGAAGAAATACGAACACTGAAGCTTTCTTT.

V and J are TRBV4-3 and TRBJ2-6; D is undetermined. CDR3 length: 18 amino acids. In germline, CDR1 is LGHNA, CDR2 YSLEER. Trimming removed 0 bases from V and 0 bases from J, with 12 bases in between. The CDR3 loop reads CASSQDRPTSSGANVLTF. DNA for the CDR3: TGCGCCAGCAGCCAAGATAGGCCAACCTCCTCTGGGGCCAACGTCCTGACTTTC.

Only a few counts were recorded for this clone. This chain uses TRBV30 with TRBJ1-4; unclear D gene. Germline V gene sequence: CDR1 GTSNPN, CDR2 SVGIG (reference sequence). The CDR3 contains 14 residues. The V end was cut by 2 bases, the J end by 4 bases, with 11 bases between. In DNA, the CDR3 is TGTGCCTGGAGTCTAGGAGGAAATAATGAAAAACTGTTTTTT. Translation gives CAWSLGGNNEKLFF.

The chain links TRBV5-6 to TRBJ2-1, with TRBD1 matching over 7 bases. The germline V gene encodes CDR1 SGHDT and CDR2 YYEEEE. Trimming cost V 9 bases and J 3 bases; bases outside gene matches: 9. The CDR3 spans 14 residues. CDR3 bases: TGTGCCACGCGAGGGTGGACAGGCTACAATGAGCAGTTCTTC. Translating it yields CATRGWTGYNEQFF.

The J gene is TRBJ1-4, the V gene TRBV6-5; no reliable D call. V lost 2 bases and J 7 bases, leaving 2 bases between the germline ends. The CDR3 totals 11 residues. CDR1 and CDR2 (germline): MNHEY, SVGAGI. The CDR3 nucleotides are TGTGCCAGCAGTTACGGTGAAAAACTGTTTTTT. This sequence encodes CASSYGEKLFF.